Here is one TCR beta chain with its context. Its antigen is not known. These data come from a study of OX40 agonist ivuxolimab in advanced cancers. Study overall: The group had a mean age of about 64 years, ranged from about 20 to 79, and was around 82% male.

Here immunoSEQ multiplex PCR was the method, and the copy in TCRdb shows in-frame clones only, minus some. The table includes over 55,000 clones, roughly 88% detected once. Germline V lookup: CDR1 MNHNS, CDR2 SASEGT. This CDR3 has 14 amino acids. V was pared by 5 bases and J by 2 bases, with 11 bases between. Findings and limits, study-wide: Certain nonresponders additionally had low normalized T-cell clonal expansion.

The material sequenced was CD4+ or CD8+ T cells sorted from blood, taken in a trial of the OX40 agonist ivuxolimab. The chain joins TRBV6-1 to TRBJ2-3; unclear D gene. The clonotype originates from an adult with an advanced solid tumor such as melanoma, head and neck, liver or kidney cancer. The chain's CDR3 is CASSSGLNTDTQYF. CDR3 DNA sequence: TGTGCCAGCAGTTCGGGTCTGAACACAGATACGCAGTATTTT.